This TCR beta chain appears in the sequencing data of a study of T cell repertoires in cytomegalovirus infection. Overall study: It can be stated that public TCR beta signatures indicated CMV infection as well as a matching HLA type. Notes on the study in general: HLA-C-restricted, CMV-specific TCR beta clonotypes were dominant ex vivo. Cumulative frequency of public TCR beta families picked out carriers of CMV plus the relevant HLA.

With respect to this clonotype: Its antigen is as yet unknown.

From the reads, TCRdb called clonotypes with MiXCR, one entry per CDR3 protein. The sample yields fewer than 200,000 distinct CDR3 sequences, under 25% seen once. The germline CDR1 and CDR2 sequences are MNHEY and SVGEGT. The CDR3 runs to 11 residues. Trimming removed 7 bases at V and 8 bases at J, with 6 bases between. This sequence was found in a human donor in good health (CMV status not recorded). Some clones in this sample may be carry-over from other donors' samples. The chain links TRBV6-2 or TRBV6-3 to TRBJ1-6; D is uncertain. Material for sequencing was PBMCs. The CDR3 region is CASNDDSPLHF. The CDR3 region has the DNA TGTGCCAGCAACGACGATTCACCCCTCCACTTT.